This T cell receptor beta chain was captured by sequencing in a study of cytomegalovirus exposure and HLA in healthy donors. For the study at large: The same platform was used for the roughly 120 validation repertoires and the roughly 730 first-cohort repertoires, a later analysis reported.

The CDR3 runs to 15 residues. Germline-derived CDR1 and CDR2 are SGHRS and YFSETQ. The V end lost 0 bases, the J end lost 7 bases, and 14 bases lay between the germline ends. General observations from the study: Researchers counted around 160 TCR beta chains as cytomegalovirus-associated. Three CMV-associated chains proved CMV antigen-specific in vitro.

This clone was seen a single time. The antigen is unknown. Here immunoSEQ multiplex PCR was the method, and the copy in TCRdb shows in-frame clones only, minus some. The sample records 90,000 to 110,000 clones, roughly 90% being singletons. The rearrangement links TRBV5-1 to TRBJ1-5, with D perhaps TRBD1 (6 bases). Material for sequencing was PBMCs. The source of this sequence is a woman younger than 35 in good health and CMV-seronegative. CDR3 DNA: TGCGCCAGCAGCTTGGACCCAACAGGGTCCCAGCCCCAGCATTTT. Protein product: CASSLDPTGSQPQHF.